The rows below give T cell receptor beta chains drawn from one sample of a study of lung T cells in sarcoidosis with Löfgren's syndrome. TCRdb independently ran MiXCR on the reads; one entry per CDR3 protein. The data contain roughly 63,000 distinct CDR3 sequences, 20% to 25% of them seen just once; the ten biggest clones take up around 2.3%. The sequenced sample was CD4+ T cells from PBMCs. These receptors all come from a human donor with sarcoidosis (Löfgren's syndrome or another form), or a control subject (not recorded which). The CDR3 runs from the conserved cysteine through the conserved F or W. Each record gives: J gene, D gene, clone size, V gene, CDR3 length, CDR3 DNA, CDR3 protein. A D gene is named only where the DNA matches it firmly. Rows give clone size only sometimes, using once, few, many, or a class for an expanded clone.

j_call: TRBJ1-1
d_call: NA
clone_size: many
v_call: TRBV28
cdr3_length: 15
cdr3_nt: TGTGCCAGCAGTTCACCCCATGACCGGAACACTGAAGCTTTCTTT
cdr3_aa: CASSSPHDRNTEAFF

j_call: TRBJ1-1
d_call: NA
clone_size: few
v_call: TRBV10-1
cdr3_length: 18
cdr3_nt: TGCGCCAGCAGTGAGTTTGCGCCGGCGGGATCTGAAAACACTGAAGCTTTCTTT
cdr3_aa: CASSEFAPAGSENTEAFF

j_call: TRBJ1-2
d_call: TRBD1
clone_size: NA
v_call: TRBV28
cdr3_length: 15
cdr3_nt: TGTGCCAGCAGTTTGCCTCCGGGACAGGGGTCTGGCTACACCTTC
cdr3_aa: CASSLPPGQGSGYTF

j_call: TRBJ2-3
d_call: NA
clone_size: many
v_call: TRBV28
cdr3_length: 14
cdr3_nt: TGTGCCAGCAGTTTCGGGGGGCCGACAGATACGCAGTATTTT
cdr3_aa: CASSFGGPTDTQYF

j_call: TRBJ1-5
d_call: NA
clone_size: many
v_call: TRBV10-3
cdr3_length: 14
cdr3_nt: TGTGCCATCAGTGAAAGGGCACCCGGTGGGCCCCAGCATTTT
cdr3_aa: CAISERAPGGPQHF

j_call: TRBJ2-3
d_call: NA
clone_size: many
v_call: TRBV15
cdr3_length: 12
cdr3_nt: TGTGCCACCGGTAGTGACACAGATACGCAGTATTTT
cdr3_aa: CATGSDTDTQYF

j_call: TRBJ1-5
d_call: NA
clone_size: few
v_call: TRBV5-1
cdr3_length: 14
cdr3_nt: TGCGCCAGCAGCTGGACTATTAGCAATCAGCCCCAGCATTTT
cdr3_aa: CASSWTISNQPQHF

j_call: TRBJ2-5
d_call: NA
clone_size: many
v_call: TRBV6-1
cdr3_length: 15
cdr3_nt: TGTGCCAGCAGTAGAGCCAGGGGAGCCGGGGAGACCCAGTACTTC
cdr3_aa: CASSRARGAGETQYF

j_call: TRBJ2-1
d_call: TRBD1
clone_size: many
v_call: TRBV24-1
cdr3_length: 15
cdr3_nt: TGTGCCACCACCGTGAGGGACAGGGATTCACCTGAGCAGTTCTTC
cdr3_aa: CATTVRDRDSPEQFF

j_call: TRBJ2-2
d_call: NA
clone_size: NA
v_call: TRBV19
cdr3_length: 13
cdr3_nt: TGTGCCAGTAGTTCCCTCGTTACCCGGGAGCTGTTTTTT
cdr3_aa: CASSSLVTRELFF

j_call: TRBJ2-1
d_call: TRBD2
clone_size: many
v_call: TRBV6-1
cdr3_length: 13
cdr3_nt: TGTGCCAGCAGTTTCGTACTAGCGGATGAGCAGTTCTTC
cdr3_aa: CASSFVLADEQFF

j_call: TRBJ2-3
d_call: NA
clone_size: once
v_call: TRBV5-6
cdr3_length: 16
cdr3_nt: TGTGCCAGCAGTAGGGGTACCGGGAGAGGCACAGATACGCAGTATTTT
cdr3_aa: CASSRGTGRGTDTQYF

j_call: TRBJ2-3
d_call: NA
clone_size: many
v_call: TRBV20-1
cdr3_length: 15
cdr3_nt: TGCAGTGCTAGAGATCGGAGGGTCCCCGCAGATACGCAGTATTTT
cdr3_aa: CSARDRRVPADTQYF

j_call: TRBJ2-1
d_call: TRBD2
clone_size: NA
v_call: TRBV18
cdr3_length: 15
cdr3_nt: TGTGCCAGCTCACCACCGGGGGAGGGCCGCAATGAGCAGTTCTTC
cdr3_aa: CASSPPGEGRNEQFF

j_call: TRBJ2-2
d_call: TRBD2
clone_size: many
v_call: TRBV7-2
cdr3_length: 14
cdr3_nt: TGTGCCATCAAGGGACTAGCCTCCTCCGGGGAGCTGTTTTTT
cdr3_aa: CAIKGLASSGELFF

j_call: TRBJ2-1
d_call: TRBD1
clone_size: few
v_call: TRBV5-1
cdr3_length: 13
cdr3_nt: TGCGCCAGCACCGGACAGGGGTACAATGAGCAGTTCTTC
cdr3_aa: CASTGQGYNEQFF

j_call: TRBJ2-1
d_call: TRBD2
clone_size: NA
v_call: TRBV12-3/TRBV12-4
cdr3_length: 17
cdr3_nt: TGTGCCAGCAGTCGGCAGGGGACTAGCGGTAGTTACAATGAGCAGTTCTTC
cdr3_aa: CASSRQGTSGSYNEQFF

j_call: TRBJ2-1
d_call: NA
clone_size: NA
v_call: TRBV7-2
cdr3_length: 15
cdr3_nt: TGTGCCAGCAGCGCCGTTGGCGGGAATTACAATGAGCAGTTCTTC
cdr3_aa: CASSAVGGNYNEQFF

j_call: TRBJ2-7
d_call: TRBD1
clone_size: many
v_call: TRBV6-2/TRBV6-3
cdr3_length: 15
cdr3_nt: TGTGCCAGCAGTTACTCCGGGACAGGCGGATACGAGCAGTACTTC
cdr3_aa: CASSYSGTGGYEQYF

j_call: TRBJ2-5
d_call: NA
clone_size: few
v_call: TRBV19
cdr3_length: 11
cdr3_nt: TGTGCCAGTAGTATCAGAGAGACCCAGTACTTC
cdr3_aa: CASSIRETQYF

j_call: TRBJ2-7
d_call: NA
clone_size: NA
v_call: TRBV7-6
cdr3_length: 15
cdr3_nt: TGTGCCAGCAGCTTAGGCTGGGGGTTCTCAGTGGAGCAGTACTTC
cdr3_aa: CASSLGWGFSVEQYF

j_call: TRBJ1-1
d_call: NA
clone_size: many
v_call: TRBV7-9
cdr3_length: 11
cdr3_nt: TGTGCCGGTGAGCTGAACACTGAAGCTTTCTTT
cdr3_aa: CAGELNTEAFF

j_call: TRBJ2-1
d_call: TRBD2
clone_size: many
v_call: TRBV27
cdr3_length: 15
cdr3_nt: TGTGCCAGCAGATCCCTAGCGGGACGATACAATGAGCAGTTCTTC
cdr3_aa: CASRSLAGRYNEQFF

j_call: TRBJ2-3
d_call: NA
clone_size: few
v_call: TRBV11-3
cdr3_length: 15
cdr3_nt: TGTGCCAGCAGCTTAGATGGTGACCCTATCAATACGCAGTATTTT
cdr3_aa: CASSLDGDPINTQYF

j_call: TRBJ2-2
d_call: NA
clone_size: NA
v_call: TRBV11-2
cdr3_length: 15
cdr3_nt: TGTGCCAGCAGCACCACAGGTTCGAACACCGGGGAGCTGTTTTTT
cdr3_aa: CASSTTGSNTGELFF

j_call: TRBJ2-3
d_call: NA
clone_size: many
v_call: TRBV20-1
cdr3_length: 14
cdr3_nt: TGCAGTGCTACGGGTGGGATTGTGACAGATACGCAGTATTTT
cdr3_aa: CSATGGIVTDTQYF

j_call: TRBJ1-2
d_call: NA
clone_size: NA
v_call: TRBV2
cdr3_length: 13
cdr3_nt: TGTGCCAGCGCCTCAGGGGAGGTCTATGGCTACACCTTC
cdr3_aa: CASASGEVYGYTF

j_call: TRBJ1-2
d_call: TRBD1
clone_size: NA
v_call: TRBV3-1
cdr3_length: 11
cdr3_nt: TGTGCCACACAGGGGGCGGATGGCTACACCTTC
cdr3_aa: CATQGADGYTF

j_call: TRBJ2-7
d_call: TRBD1
clone_size: many
v_call: TRBV6-1
cdr3_length: 15
cdr3_nt: TGTGCCAGCAGTTTCCCCGGGACAGGGGTCCACGAGCAGTACTTC
cdr3_aa: CASSFPGTGVHEQYF

j_call: TRBJ2-1
d_call: NA
clone_size: few
v_call: TRBV5-1
cdr3_length: 12
cdr3_nt: TGCGCCAGCAGCTTGGAGAGAGAAGAGCAGTTCTTC
cdr3_aa: CASSLEREEQFF

j_call: TRBJ2-3
d_call: TRBD2
clone_size: few
v_call: TRBV20-1
cdr3_length: 13
cdr3_nt: TGCAGTGCCAAGCGGGGAAACACAGATACGCAGTATTTT
cdr3_aa: CSAKRGNTDTQYF

j_call: TRBJ2-1
d_call: TRBD1
clone_size: many
v_call: TRBV4-1
cdr3_length: 16
cdr3_nt: TGCGCCAGCAGCCAAGATCTGGGACAGGGTTACAATGAGCAGTTCTTC
cdr3_aa: CASSQDLGQGYNEQFF

j_call: TRBJ2-7
d_call: NA
clone_size: NA
v_call: TRBV4-1
cdr3_length: 15
cdr3_nt: TGCGCCAGCAGCCAAGTAGCCAGTGCCTCCTACGAGCAGTACTTC
cdr3_aa: CASSQVASASYEQYF

j_call: TRBJ2-3
d_call: NA
clone_size: NA
v_call: TRBV5-4
cdr3_length: 13
cdr3_nt: TGTGCCAGCAGTGCCGTTGGGCCATATACGCAGTATTTT
cdr3_aa: CASSAVGPYTQYF

j_call: TRBJ1-4
d_call: NA
clone_size: many
v_call: TRBV20-1
cdr3_length: 13
cdr3_nt: TGCAGTGCTAGGGGCAGGTTGAATGAAAAACTGTTTTTT
cdr3_aa: CSARGRLNEKLFF

j_call: TRBJ2-5
d_call: TRBD2
clone_size: few
v_call: TRBV20-1
cdr3_length: 16
cdr3_nt: TGCAGTGCCCCCCCCCCTAGCGGGAGTTTGGGAGAGACCCAGTACTTC
cdr3_aa: CSAPPPSGSLGETQYF

j_call: TRBJ1-1
d_call: NA
clone_size: NA
v_call: TRBV9
cdr3_length: 14
cdr3_nt: TGTGCCAGCAGCGCGGAGGTTGGTGGCACTGAAGCTTTCTTT
cdr3_aa: CASSAEVGGTEAFF

j_call: TRBJ1-5
d_call: TRBD1
clone_size: many
v_call: TRBV15
cdr3_length: 15
cdr3_nt: TGTGCCACCAGCAGAGTCGGACAGGGTAATCAGCCCCAGCATTTT
cdr3_aa: CATSRVGQGNQPQHF

j_call: TRBJ1-4
d_call: TRBD1
clone_size: few
v_call: TRBV19
cdr3_length: 12
cdr3_nt: TGTGCCAGTAGTGACAGGGGCGAAAAACTGTTTTTT
cdr3_aa: CASSDRGEKLFF

j_call: TRBJ2-3
d_call: NA
clone_size: many
v_call: TRBV18
cdr3_length: 13
cdr3_nt: TGTGCCGCTGACGGGGGTTCAACAGATACGCAGTATTTT
cdr3_aa: CAADGGSTDTQYF

j_call: TRBJ1-5
d_call: TRBD1
clone_size: few
v_call: TRBV18
cdr3_length: 16
cdr3_nt: TGTGCCAGCTCACCTTCGGGACAGCGAGATAATCAGCCCCAGCATTTT
cdr3_aa: CASSPSGQRDNQPQHF

j_call: TRBJ1-2
d_call: NA
clone_size: many
v_call: TRBV6-1
cdr3_length: 13
cdr3_nt: TGTGCCAGCAGCCGCCCGACAGGCTATGGCTACACCTTC
cdr3_aa: CASSRPTGYGYTF

j_call: TRBJ1-2
d_call: TRBD1
clone_size: NA
v_call: TRBV19
cdr3_length: 15
cdr3_nt: TGTGCCAGTAGTTGGCCCGGACAGGGAAACTATGGCTACACCTTC
cdr3_aa: CASSWPGQGNYGYTF

j_call: TRBJ2-6
d_call: NA
clone_size: many
v_call: TRBV27
cdr3_length: 14
cdr3_nt: TGTGCCAGCAGTCTAACCTCTGGGGCCAACGTCCTGACTTTC
cdr3_aa: CASSLTSGANVLTF

j_call: TRBJ2-2
d_call: NA
clone_size: few
v_call: TRBV12-3/TRBV12-4
cdr3_length: 15
cdr3_nt: TGTGCCAGCAGTCGGGACTTAAGGAACACCGGGGAGCTGTTTTTT
cdr3_aa: CASSRDLRNTGELFF

j_call: TRBJ1-1
d_call: NA
clone_size: many
v_call: TRBV20-1
cdr3_length: 14
cdr3_nt: TGCAGTGCTAGAGACCGCCGGGAGAACACTGAAGCTTTCTTT
cdr3_aa: CSARDRRENTEAFF